In this sample, the clone carrying this T cell receptor (beta chain) turned up once. Its antigen remains unknown. The germline gene is not matched at one end of the junction; a read error may be the cause. Unique molecular identifiers featured in each of the TCR beta cDNA libraries. TCRdb redid the calling of the PCR reads with MiXCR, one entry per CDR3 protein. The table shows approximately 730,000 distinct CDR3 sequences, with around 45% occurring only once. This sample is part of a study of post-analysis software for immune sequencing data. Study-wide points: When patients were compared with controls, about five TRBV segments were more frequent, TRBV5-6, TRBV5-1 and TRBV20-1 among them. The study found significantly lower normalized Chao1 diversity in multiple sclerosis patients than in controls.

Germline CDR1 reads SQVTM; CDR2 reads ANQGSEA. This CDR3 is 14 amino acids long. Sequenced input: blood. The chain links TRBV29-1 to TRBJ2-3; the match to TRBD2 covers 8 bases. This TCR came from a girl aged 5-17 years with multiple sclerosis. CDR3 sequence: CSVLRGGAADAQYF. CDR3 coding DNA: TGCAGCGTCCTCCGGGGGGGAGCGGCAGATGCGCAGTATTTT.